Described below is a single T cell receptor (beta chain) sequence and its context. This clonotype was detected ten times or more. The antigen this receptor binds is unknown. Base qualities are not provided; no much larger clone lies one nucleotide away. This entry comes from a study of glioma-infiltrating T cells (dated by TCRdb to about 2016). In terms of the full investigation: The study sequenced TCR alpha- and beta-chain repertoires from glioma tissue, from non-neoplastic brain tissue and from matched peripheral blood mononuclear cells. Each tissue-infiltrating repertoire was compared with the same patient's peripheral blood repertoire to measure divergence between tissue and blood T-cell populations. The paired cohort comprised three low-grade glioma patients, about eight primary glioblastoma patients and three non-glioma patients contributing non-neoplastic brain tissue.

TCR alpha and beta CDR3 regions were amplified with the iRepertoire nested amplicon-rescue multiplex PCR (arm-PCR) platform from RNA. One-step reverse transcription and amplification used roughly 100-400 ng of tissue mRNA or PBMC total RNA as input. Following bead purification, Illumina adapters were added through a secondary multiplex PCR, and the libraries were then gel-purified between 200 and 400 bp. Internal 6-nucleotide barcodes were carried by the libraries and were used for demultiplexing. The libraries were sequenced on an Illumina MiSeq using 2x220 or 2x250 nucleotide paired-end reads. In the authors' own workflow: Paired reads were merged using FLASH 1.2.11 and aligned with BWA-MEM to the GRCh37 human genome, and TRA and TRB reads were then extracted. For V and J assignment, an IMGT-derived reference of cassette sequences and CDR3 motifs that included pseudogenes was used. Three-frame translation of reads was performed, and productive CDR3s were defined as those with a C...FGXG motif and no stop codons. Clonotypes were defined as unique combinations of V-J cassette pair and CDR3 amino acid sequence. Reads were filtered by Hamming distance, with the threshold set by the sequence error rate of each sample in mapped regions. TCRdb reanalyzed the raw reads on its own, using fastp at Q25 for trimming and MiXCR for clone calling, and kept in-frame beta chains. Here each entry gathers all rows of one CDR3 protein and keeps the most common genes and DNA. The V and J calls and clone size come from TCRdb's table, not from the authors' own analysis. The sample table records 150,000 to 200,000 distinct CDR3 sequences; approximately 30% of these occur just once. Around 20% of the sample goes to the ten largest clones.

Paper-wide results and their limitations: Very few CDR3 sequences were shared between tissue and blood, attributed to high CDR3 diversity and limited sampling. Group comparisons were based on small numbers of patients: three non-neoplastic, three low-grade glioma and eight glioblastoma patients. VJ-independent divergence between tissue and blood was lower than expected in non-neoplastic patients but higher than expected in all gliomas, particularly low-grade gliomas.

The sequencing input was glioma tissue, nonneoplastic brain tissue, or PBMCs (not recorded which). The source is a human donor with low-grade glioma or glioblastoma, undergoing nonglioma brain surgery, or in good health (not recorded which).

CDR3 protein: CASGEDQPQHF. The DNA sequence is TGTGCTAGTGGCGAAGATCAGCCCCAGCATTTT. The rearranged chain carries TRBV12-5 and TRBJ1-5; no D gene is confidently identified. The CDR3 covers 11 residues, taking in both the cysteine and the phenylalanine. Only the CDR3 portion is preserved as DNA: 33 bases, with reading frame beginning at the first base. Via the germline V gene, CDR1 is LGHNT and CDR2 FRNRAP. V is shortened by 6 bases, J by 5 bases, and the region joining them spans 5 bases.